This T cell receptor (beta chain) is from a study of blood T cell repertoires in COVID-19. Study-wide context: The samples span acute and convalescent COVID-19 from the United States, Italy and Spain.

Sequencing used immunoSEQ multiplex PCR; TCRdb keeps in-frame clones, though not all of them. The sample includes tens of thousands of clones, roughly 90% seen only once; the top ten take 2.5% to 3.5%. After removal of 0 bases from V and 3 bases from J, the junction contained 15 bases not matched to a gene. The CDR3 sequence is 19 residues long. Germline-derived CDR1 and CDR2 are LNHDA and SQIVND (reference sequence). The chain carries TRBV19 and TRBJ2-5, with 8 nucleotides matching TRBD2. This clonotype was obtained from a human donor in a cohort sampled during active COVID-19. Sequenced: peripheral blood. This CDR3 reads CASSIDHHGLAEHKETQYF. The CDR3, as DNA: TGTGCCAGTAGTATAGACCACCATGGACTAGCTGAACACAAAGAGACCCAGTACTTC.